The T cell receptor beta chain described here comes from a study of blood T cell repertoires in COVID-19. Study-level information: Researchers got acute and convalescent COVID-19 samples from the United States, Italy and Spain.

The table came from immunoSEQ multiplex PCR; TCRdb's copy has only in-frame clones and leaves some out. Here the sample spans about 80,000 clones, 83% being singletons. V dropped 6 bases and J dropped 5; count of bases not matched to a gene: 4. CDR1 is WNHNN, CDR2 SYGVQD, per germline (reference sequence). This CDR3 is 14 amino acids long. The chain combines TRBV10-1 with TRBJ2-3; 11 positions agree with TRBD2. This receptor was identified in a man older than 75 with active or convalescent COVID-19. Input material: peripheral blood. CDR3 nucleotides: TGCGCCAGCAGGGCTAGCGGGGGGCAAGATACGCAGTATTTT. Amino acids: CASRASGGQDTQYF.